This entry is about one TCR beta chain. This entry comes from a study of shared clonotypes between healthy human individuals. Clones were read by immunoSEQ multiplex PCR, and TCRdb kept only the in-frame ones, dropping some. The sample lists a few million clones, 80% to 95% occurring once. Selected positively for CCR7 and CD45RO-negative, naive CD8 cells excluded terminally differentiated effector memory CD45RA+ cells. With 0 bases removed from V and 0 bases from J, the gap between germline ends came to 15 bases. The CDR3 is 18 residues long. Germline values: CDR1 MGHRA, CDR2 YSYEKL. Sequenced sample: naive CD8+ T cells from PBMCs. This sequence was found in a man between 18 and 29 years old in good health. Some clones in this sample may be carry-over from other donors' samples. The chain is built from TRBV4-1 and TRBJ2-1; D is uncertain. Written as DNA, the CDR3 is TGCGCCAGCAGCCAAGATGCCTTCCGGCAGGACTCCTACAATGAGCAGTTCTTC. Its protein is CASSQDAFRQDSYNEQFF.